Included here is one T cell receptor (beta chain) sequence, with context. Its antigen is not known. Researchers prepared the TRB cDNA libraries using 5' RACE with UMI labels. After re-calling the 5' RACE reads, TCRdb lists one entry per CDR3 protein, DNA absent. Here the sample table reports 55,000 to 75,000 distinct CDR3 sequences. The CDR3 loop spans 13 amino acids. CDR1 is ENHRY and CDR2 is SYGVKD in the germline V gene. This sample is drawn from a study of CXCR3-negative and CXCR3-positive naive CD8 T cells. Broader study findings: Cryopreserved cells partially lost CXCR3 expression, and fresh PBMCs were used in most assays. CXCR3-positive naive cells had more hydrophobic TRB CDR3s than CXCR3-negative naive cells.

The gene calls are TRBV10-3 and TRBJ2-5. The source is a human donor in good health. Some clones in this sample may be carry-over from other donors' samples. The sequenced sample consisted of naive CXCR3+ CD8+ T cells from blood. Indicated subset: CD45RO-CCR7+CD27+CD95- naive CD8+ T cells expressing CXCR3 (TNR3+). The CDR3 loop is CAISDGDQETQYF.